The following is a TCR beta chain sequence with its context. The data were obtained in a study of blood T cell repertoires in COVID-19. Study context: Sites in the United States, Italy and Spain provided acute and convalescent COVID-19 samples. The analysed material was cDNA or gDNA that came from T cells, B-cell-depleted T cells, or PBMCs.

Germline CDR1 and CDR2: MNHEY and SVGEGT. This CDR3 comprises 18 residues. Trimming shortened V by 6 bases and J by 2 bases, and 23 bases separated the two germline ends. In the authors' methods: Nucleated cell number was recorded as an estimate derived from reference gene primer amplification. This table comes from immunoSEQ multiplex PCR, and its TCRdb copy is limited to in-frame clones, with some not included. V, J and clone size reflect that table, while D and trimming were determined from the DNA. Found here are around 50,000 clones, around 87% of them singletons; the top ten hold about 7.8%. The sequencing sample was made of peripheral blood. The sequence came from a man aged 50-60 years with active COVID-19. This sequence joins TRBV6-2 or TRBV6-3 and TRBJ1-5; D might be TRBD1 (6 bases). The CDR3 loop is CASSPLSGGGVGNQPQHF. As DNA, the CDR3 is TGTGCCAGCAGCCCCCTCTCGGGGGGCGGCGTTGGCAATCAGCCCCAGCATTTT.